The sequence of this T cell receptor (beta chain) was determined in a study of a mutant IDH1 vaccine in newly diagnosed glioma. Turning to the study itself: Of treated patients, around 62% were men and approximately 40% women, averaging around 40 years. Most had both radiotherapy and temozolomide beforehand; others had only one. General study points: Altogether, about 95% of patients exhibited vaccine-induced immune responses. Pseudoprogression appeared independent of alterations in top peripheral clonotypes.

Stated time point: baseline, week 1 (first vaccination visit). Treatment: pre-vaccination baseline after standard-of-care therapy. Clones were read by immunoSEQ multiplex PCR, and TCRdb kept only the in-frame ones, dropping some. The profile shows about 54,000 clones, about four fifths of them singletons. With respect to this clone: The antigen is unknown.

This receptor was obtained from a man aged 18 to 30 with glioma. The source was PBMCs, collected from a glioma patient treated with radiotherapy, temozolomide or both.

The CDR3 DNA reads as TGTGCCAGCAGCCTGACGGACCCCGCGTCCTACGAGCAGTACTTC. As protein: CASSLTDPASYEQYF. The rearrangement joins TRBV5-6 to TRBJ2-7; D unclear. V was cut by 4 bases and J by 1 base, with 15 bases left in between. CDR3 length: 15 residues. Germline CDR1 SGHDT, CDR2 YYEEEE.